The clone carrying this T cell receptor (beta chain) showed up many times. This CDR3 spans 16 amino acids. Trimming shortened V by 6 bases and J by 9 bases, and 24 bases separated the two germline ends. The germline V gene encodes CDR1 SNHLY and CDR2 FYNNEI. The record originates from a study of T cell repertoires in cytomegalovirus infection. One entry per CDR3 protein, called by TCRdb with MiXCR from the reads. The repertoire consists of 300,000 or so distinct CDR3 sequences, with roughly a tenth occurring once and the leading ten covering less than 3%. This chain uses TRBV2 with TRBJ2-1; the D gene is possibly TRBD2 (6 bases). The TCR was taken from a human donor in good health (CMV status not recorded). Some clones in this sample may be carry-over from other donors' samples. Sequenced: PBMCs. CDR3 coding DNA: TGTGCCAGCAGCCCGAATCAGAACCTTCTGGGGGGTGAGCAGTTCTTC. The encoded protein is CASSPNQNLLGGEQFF. Full variable domain (missing parts from reference TRBV2 and TRBJ2-1): EPEVTQTPSHQVTQMGQEVILRCVPISNHLYFYWYRQILGQKVEFLVSFYNNEISEKSEIFDDQFSVERPDGSNFTLKIRSTKLEDSAMYFCASSPNQNLLGGEQFFGPGTRLTVL.